The 16 T cell receptor beta chains below were found in one sample sequenced in a study of cytomegalovirus exposure and HLA in healthy donors. Assay: immunoSEQ multiplex PCR; the TCRdb copy retains only in-frame clones and omits some. The sample includes tens of thousands of clones, roughly 92% of them seen just once. Sequenced sample: PBMCs. The source is a man between 18 and 35 years old in good health and CMV-seronegative.

The rearrangement joins TRBV5-1 to TRBJ2-7; maybe TRBD2 (6 bases). The V end lost 4 bases, the J end lost 6 bases, and 17 bases lay between the germline ends. Germline CDR1 SGHRS, CDR2 YFSETQ. The CDR3 sequence is 14 residues long. CDR3 coding DNA: TGCGCCAGCAGCCAATATGCTAGGGGAGGCGAGCAGTACTTC. Residues: CASSQYARGGEQYF. Complete variable domain (other parts from reference TRBV5-1 and TRBJ2-7): KAGVTQTPRYLIKTRGQQVTLSCSPISGHRSVSWYQQTPGQGLQFLFEYFSETQRNKGNFPGRFSGRQFSNSRSEMNVSTLELGDSALYLCASSQYARGGEQYFGPGTRLTVT.

This chain connects TRBV2 to TRBJ2-7, with 7 bases fitting TRBD2. With V trimmed by 8 bases and J by 12 bases, 4 bases remained unmatched. The CDR3 sequence is 9 residues long. Germline V lookup: CDR1 SNHLY, CDR2 FYNNEI. This chain's CDR3 is CASGRVPYF. DNA for the CDR3: TGTGCCAGCGGGAGGGTCCCGTACTTC.

This clone has just one count. The V call is TRBV5-1, the J call TRBJ1-3; TRBD1 is a possible D gene (5 bases). V lost 1 base, J lost 1 base, and 9 bases lay in between. The CDR3 has 15 residues. The V gene's germline CDR1 is SGHRS and CDR2 YFSETQ. The CDR3 loop reads CASSLTGTSGNTIYF. CDR3 bases: TGCGCCAGCAGCTTGACCGGGACTTCTGGAAACACCATATATTTT. Full variable domain (remainder filled in from reference TRBV5-1 and TRBJ1-3): KAGVTQTPRYLIKTRGQQVTLSCSPISGHRSVSWYQQTPGQGLQFLFEYFSETQRNKGNFPGRFSGRQFSNSRSEMNVSTLELGDSALYLCASSLTGTSGNTIYFGEGSWLTVV.

The chain joins TRBV18 to TRBJ2-7; 10 nucleotides line up with TRBD1. Germline lookup yields CDR1 KGHSH and CDR2 LQKENI. The length of the CDR3 is 19 residues. V lost 4 bases and J lost 3; bases outside the gene matches: 18. As DNA, the CDR3 is TGTGCCAGCTCACTCCGGGGGGTTCAGGCGACAGGGGGCGTCTACGAGCAGTACTTC. It is translated as CASSLRGVQATGGVYEQYF.

The chain uses TRBV9 and TRBJ2-1; the match to TRBD2 covers 7 bases. The CDR3 consists of 14 residues. Trimming took 7 bases from V and 5 from J; bases not matched to a gene: 9. Germline CDR1 is SGDLS and CDR2 is YYNGEE. The CDR3 coding sequence is TGTGCCAGCGGGGCTAGCGGTCGAAACAATGAGCAGTTCTTC. This codes for CASGASGRNNEQFF.

This chain joins TRBV10-2 and TRBJ1-2; D is perhaps TRBD1 (5 bases). Trimming took off 2 bases at V and 6 bases at J, with 19 bases between the two ends. CDR1 is WSHSY, CDR2 SAAADI, per germline. The length of the CDR3 is 16 residues. The CDR3 protein is CASSEIGRRAGNGYTF. CDR3 DNA sequence: TGCGCCAGCAGTGAGATTGGGAGGAGGGCAGGGAATGGCTACACCTTC.

The chain couples TRBV4-2 to TRBJ1-2; perhaps TRBD1 as D (6 bases). Trimming removed 0 bases at V and 3 bases at J, with 23 bases between. The CDR3 runs 19 residues. Germline CDR1 is LGHNA and CDR2 is YNFKEQ. The CDR3 region has the DNA TGTGCCAGCAGCCAAGAGGGAATAACAGGGCCCCTAGCTGACTATGGCTACACCTTC. Protein: CASSQEGITGPLADYGYTF.

The chain recombines TRBV18 with TRBJ2-7; a weak D match, TRBD1 (5 bases). This CDR3 comprises 13 residues. The germline V gene encodes CDR1 KGHSH and CDR2 LQKENI. The V and J ends lost 8 bases and 7 bases respectively, with 18 bases between them. Here the CDR3 DNA reads TGTGCCAGCGTCACGTCAAGGGGCGGTGAGCAGTACTTC. Its translation is CASVTSRGGEQYF.

To note about this clone: Other DNA variants within this sample encode the same CDR3. The J gene is TRBJ1-1, the V gene TRBV9; D unresolved. The CDR3 spans 13 residues. Germline lookup yields CDR1 SGDLS and CDR2 YYNGEE. Trimming removed 0 bases at V and 1 base at J, with 4 bases between. The CDR3 DNA is TGTGCCAGCAGCGTAGGGGCGAACACTGAAGCTTTCTTT. This sequence encodes CASSVGANTEAFF.

This chain links TRBV11-2 with TRBJ2-2; a possible D gene is TRBD2 (5 bases). CDR1 is SGHAT and CDR2 is FQNNGV in the germline V gene. This CDR3 is 15 amino acids long. The V and J ends lost 2 bases and 4 bases respectively, with 11 bases between them. The CDR3 sequence: CASSLQVAGTGELFF. CDR3 DNA sequence: TGTGCCAGCAGCTTACAGGTGGCGGGCACCGGGGAGCTGTTTTTT.

This rearrangement joins TRBV28 to TRBJ2-3; 12 bases line up with TRBD2. The CDR3 totals 16 residues. Germline V CDR1 and CDR2: MDHEN, SYDVKM. The ends lost 1 base at V and 6 bases at J; junction bases unmatched: 5. The CDR3 sequence: CASSLSSGRVSDTQYF. The CDR3 DNA reads TGTGCCAGCAGTTTATCTAGCGGGAGGGTGTCGGATACGCAGTATTTT.

The CDR3 spells CSVGQGRGGYTF. In nucleotides, the CDR3 is TGCAGCGTCGGACAGGGGAGAGGCGGCTACACCTTC. The V and J genes are TRBV29-1 and TRBJ1-2; 9 nucleotides align to TRBD1. Per the germline V gene, CDR1 is SQVTM and CDR2 is ANQGSEA. This CDR3 is 12 amino acids long. Germline trimming cut 6 bases from V and 8 bases from J; bases unmatched to any gene: 7.

The V call is TRBV7-3, the J call TRBJ2-1; TRBD2 matches at 8 bases. The CDR3 has 16 residues. The V segment lost 3 bases and the J segment 1 base; nucleotides outside the gene matches: 5. The germline gives CDR1 SGHTA, CDR2 FQGTGA. This chain's CDR3 is CASSLVAGISYNEQFF. DNA for the CDR3: TGTGCCAGCAGCTTGGTAGCGGGAATTTCCTACAATGAGCAGTTCTTC.

The chain couples TRBV6-5 to TRBJ1-2; D is possibly TRBD1 (6 bases). CDR1 is MNHEY and CDR2 is SVGAGI in the germline V gene. The CDR3 is 11 amino acids. Between the trimmed V and J ends, which lost 8 bases and 7 bases, there was a span of 11 bases. CDR3 DNA: TGTGCCAGCTACAGACAGGCTGGCTACACCTTC. It specifies CASYRQAGYTF.

J is TRBJ2-1 and V is TRBV9, with D tentatively TRBD2 (6 bases). The CDR3 contains 15 residues. The germline CDR1 and CDR2 sequences are SGDLS and YYNGEE. Trimming shortened V by 4 bases and J by 7 bases, and 18 bases separated the two germline ends. The CDR3 DNA follows: TGTGCCAGCAGCCCGGGGACTTTAGGGCGGAATGAGCAGTTCTTC. This translates into CASSPGTLGRNEQFF.

The chain carries TRBV20-1 and TRBJ2-7; D unclear. The CDR3 has 11 amino acids. In germline, CDR1 is DFQATT, CDR2 SNEGSKA (reference sequence). Trimming stripped 1 base from V and 3 bases from J, with 4 bases between. This CDR3 reads CSARGIYEQYF. The CDR3 bases are TGCAGTGCTAGAGGTATCTACGAGCAGTACTTC.